The 25 T cell receptor beta chains in this list originate from one sample, sequenced in a study of metastatic and nonmetastatic thyroid tumors. Until they underwent thyroid surgery, no patient had received any treatment. TCRdb re-called the PCR reads with MiXCR. Here the sample spans about 12,000 clones, 33% being singletons. Sequenced: tumor tissue. The receptor source for this set is a male donor with papillary thyroid cancer or a benign thyroid nodule (not recorded which). Some clones in this sample may be carry-over from other donors' samples.

The chain uses TRBV6-1 and TRBJ2-5; D uncertain. The tail of the sequence fits TRBJ2-1 better, so the J call may be wrong. Looked up from germline, CDR1 is MNHNS and CDR2 is SASEGT. The CDR3 loop spans 9 amino acids. CDR3 in DNA: TGTGCCAGCACTACGGAGCAGTTCTTC. The encoded protein is CASTTEQFF.

CDR3 sequence: CASSMTGITRGTEAFF. Here the CDR3 DNA reads TGTGCCAGTAGTATGACAGGTATAACTCGGGGGACTGAAGCTTTCTTT. The rearrangement links TRBV19 to TRBJ1-1; possibly TRBD1 for D (6 bases). Trimming removed 3 bases at V and 5 bases at J, with 19 bases between. Germline lookup yields CDR1 LNHDA and CDR2 SQIVND (reference sequence). The CDR3 totals 16 residues.

This clone was recorded at least ten times. V gene TRBV4-1 combines with J gene TRBJ2-1; D is uncertain. Trimming stripped 2 bases from V and 6 bases from J, with 14 bases between. Germline CDR1 is MGHRA and CDR2 is YSYEKL. The CDR3 is 15 amino acids. The CDR3 DNA follows: TGCGCCAGCAGCCAACGCAGGAGCACGGGCAATGAGCAGTTCTTC. This codes for CASSQRRSTGNEQFF.

This clone is labeled medium-sized. The chain joins TRBV28 to TRBJ1-6, with D unclear. The CDR3 loop spans 12 amino acids. Germline values: CDR1 MDHEN, CDR2 SYDVKM. With 7 bases removed from V and 8 bases from J, the gap between germline ends came to 9 bases. CDR3 in amino acids: CASTLIDSPLHF. CDR3 coding DNA: TGTGCCAGCACTCTAATAGATTCACCCCTCCACTTT. The full variable domain, with the rest looked up from reference TRBV28 and TRBJ1-6, is DVKVTQSSRYLVKRTGEKVFLECVQDMDHENMFWYRQDPGLGLRLIYFSYDVKMKEKGDIPEGYSVSREKKERFSLILESASTNQTSMYLCASTLIDSPLHFGNGTRLTVT.

This clone was counted a few times. The chain joins TRBV28 to TRBJ1-5; 9 nucleotides agree with TRBD1. Germline V gene lookup returns CDR1 MDHEN and CDR2 SYDVKM. The V and J ends lost 3 bases and 3 bases, in that order; junction bases with no gene match: 6. This CDR3 has 16 residues. CDR3 amino acids: CASSFWGQGNNQPQHF. CDR3 DNA: TGTGCCAGCAGTTTCTGGGGACAGGGTAACAATCAGCCCCAGCATTTT.

This chain joins TRBV24-1 and TRBJ2-1, with 10 bases lining up with TRBD1. The CDR3 totals 16 residues. V lost 3 bases, J lost 5 bases, and 6 bases stayed unmatched. CDR1 and CDR2 (germline): KGHDR, SFDVKD. The chain's CDR3 is CATSDDTGTGDNEQFF. The CDR3 nucleotides are TGTGCCACCAGTGATGATACGGGGACAGGGGACAATGAGCAGTTCTTC.

This clone rates as medium-sized. The chain links TRBV9 to TRBJ2-1, with 12 bases that match TRBD2. The CDR3 extends over 19 amino acids. CDR1 and CDR2 from the germline V gene are SGDLS and YYNGEE. J lost 2 bases, V lost 0 bases, and 9 bases had no gene match. CDR3 sequence reads: CASSVGWGASGRAYNEQFF. CDR3 nucleotide sequence: TGTGCCAGCAGCGTAGGATGGGGGGCTAGCGGGAGGGCCTACAATGAGCAGTTCTTC.

This clone is termed medium-sized. The gene calls are TRBV20-1 and TRBJ2-3, with 7 bases that match TRBD2. The CDR3 has 14 residues. Germline CDR1 is DFQATT and CDR2 is SNEGSKA (reference sequence). Trimming at V came to 2 bases and at J to 0 bases, leaving 2 bases not matched to a gene. CDR3 region: CSARYSGSTDTQYF. CDR3 DNA sequence: TGCAGTGCTAGATATAGCGGGAGCACAGATACGCAGTATTTT.

This clone showed up just a few times. The V call is TRBV12-3 or TRBV12-4, the J call TRBJ2-7; TRBD2 matches at 11 bases. The CDR3 extends over 14 amino acids. With 4 bases clipped from V and 4 bases from J, the junction kept 3 bases outside the gene matches. CDR3: CASSSTSGSYEQYF. CDR3 coding DNA: TGTGCCAGCAGTTCTACTAGCGGGAGTTACGAGCAGTACTTC.

As to this clone: Germline and junction disagree at one end, which may indicate a read error. This sequence joins TRBV20-1 and TRBJ2-7; D call uncertain. This CDR3 has 15 amino acids. The germline CDR1 and CDR2 sequences are DFQATT and SNEGSKA (reference sequence). The CDR3 region is CSSRDVLGSSRLQYF. DNA for the CDR3: TGCAGTTCTAGAGACGTCCTGGGATCTTCCAGGTTGCAGTACTTC.

The DNA for the CDR3 is TGTGCCAGCAGCCCCAACGGGGGGTACGAGCAGTACTTC. This translates into CASSPNGGYEQYF. The chain joins TRBV11-2 to TRBJ2-7; 7 bases match TRBD2. CDR3 length equals 13 residues. Unmatched junction bases numbered 5, after V lost 5 bases and J lost 4 bases. CDR1 SGHAT and CDR2 FQNNGV come from the germline V gene. The full variable domain, with the rest looked up from reference TRBV11-2 and TRBJ2-7, is EAGVAQSPRYKIIEKRQSVAFWCNPISGHATLYWYQQILGQGPKLLIQFQNNGVVDDSQLPKDRFSAERLKGVDSTLKIQPAKLEDSAVYLCASSPNGGYEQYFGPGTRLTVT.

The chain is built from TRBV20-1 and TRBJ2-1, with 9 bases matching TRBD2. The CDR3 runs to 14 residues. The junction had 4 bases not matched to a gene; V was cut back by 3 bases and J by 4 bases. CDR1 and CDR2 from the germline V gene are DFQATT and SNEGSKA (reference sequence). The CDR3 here is CSARHTSGYNEQFF. DNA for the CDR3: TGCAGTGCTAGGCACACTAGCGGGTACAATGAGCAGTTCTTC.

The V and J genes are TRBV12-3 or TRBV12-4 and TRBJ2-3; TRBD2 is a possible D gene (6 bases). The CDR3 sequence is 14 residues long. Trimming removed 3 bases from V and 4 bases from J, with 11 bases in between. The CDR3 protein is CASSFSGSADTQYF. CDR3 nucleotide sequence: TGTGCCAGCAGTTTTTCCGGGAGCGCAGATACGCAGTATTTT.

The rearrangement links TRBV6-1 to TRBJ1-1; weak D call: TRBD1 (5 bases). Trimming took 2 bases from V and 0 from J, leaving 16 bases between them. The germline V gene encodes CDR1 MNHNS and CDR2 SASEGT. This CDR3 is built from 17 residues. CDR3: CASSEKAAGRMNTEAFF. The CDR3 bases are TGTGCCAGCAGTGAAAAGGCGGCAGGGCGCATGAACACTGAAGCTTTCTTT.

Only a few counts were recorded for this clone. CDR3 loop: CASSFRLAGGSYEQYF. CDR3 in DNA: TGTGCCAGCAGTTTCCGGCTAGCGGGGGGAAGCTACGAGCAGTACTTC. The chain joins TRBV12-3 or TRBV12-4 to TRBJ2-7, with TRBD2 matching 11 bases. This CDR3 spans 16 amino acids. Trimming removed 3 bases from V and 3 bases from J; junction bases left unmatched: 7.

The chain employs TRBV6-1 and TRBJ2-1; 9 nucleotides align to TRBD1. CDR3 size: 16 residues. In germline, CDR1 is MNHNS, CDR2 SASEGT. V shed 6 bases and J 5 bases; nucleotides not matched to a gene: 11. CDR3 loop: CASSPGTGNIDNEQFF. CDR3 DNA sequence: TGTGCCAGCAGCCCGGGGACAGGGAATATAGACAATGAGCAGTTCTTC.

This clone counts as medium-sized (0.01 to 0.1%). The rearrangement links TRBV28 to TRBJ1-5; 7 bases agree with TRBD1. Trimming removed 7 bases from V and 7 bases from J; junction bases left unmatched: 7. This CDR3 contains 13 residues. CDR1 and CDR2 (germline): MDHEN, SYDVKM. The CDR3: CASTTGAWQPQHF. The CDR3 coding sequence is TGTGCCAGCACTACAGGGGCCTGGCAGCCCCAGCATTTT.

The genes are TRBV20-1 and TRBJ2-1, with TRBD2 identical over 9 bases. CDR1 is DFQATT and CDR2 is SNEGSKA in the germline V gene (reference sequence). This CDR3 has 14 amino acids. The V and J ends lost 6 bases and 11 bases, in that order; junction bases with no gene match: 14. CDR3 sequence (DNA): TGCAGTGCGCACCAGACGGCGGGAGGGCCAAAGCAGTTCTTC. It translates to CSAHQTAGGPKQFF.

V gene TRBV7-3 combines with J gene TRBJ2-2; D tentatively reads TRBD1 or TRBD2 (6 bases each). The CDR3 has 16 residues. Germline lookup yields CDR1 SGHTA and CDR2 FQGTGA. The V and J ends lost 2 bases and 9 bases respectively, with 19 bases between them. CDR3 residues: CASSLEGGLLSRELFF. The CDR3, as DNA: TGTGCCAGCAGCTTAGAGGGGGGACTCCTCTCCAGGGAGCTGTTTTTT.

The CDR3 loop reads CASSPSSGSNTGELFF. CDR3 bases: TGTGCCAGCAGCCCCAGTAGCGGGAGTAACACCGGGGAGCTGTTTTTT. This rearrangement joins TRBV11-1 to TRBJ2-2; 9 nucleotides match TRBD2. Trimming took 5 bases from V and 2 from J; bases not matched to a gene: 6. This CDR3 has 16 amino acids. Germline V gene data show CDR1 as SGHAT and CDR2 as FQDESV (reference sequence).

This clone turned up a few times. This chain connects TRBV6-1 to TRBJ1-6, with D perhaps TRBD1 (6 bases). The ends were cut back, 1 base at V and 0 bases at J, with 13 bases in the middle. CDR1 and CDR2 from the germline V gene are MNHNS and SASEGT. CDR3 length: 18 amino acids. This chain's CDR3 is CASSEVRQESSYNSPLHF. The CDR3, as DNA: TGTGCCAGCAGTGAAGTACGACAGGAGAGCTCCTATAATTCACCCCTCCACTTT.

V is TRBV28 and J is TRBJ2-7, with a weak D call TRBD2 (5 bases). CDR1 is MDHEN and CDR2 is SYDVKM in the germline V gene. CDR3 length equals 16 residues. V lost 6 bases and J lost 1, with 19 bases in between. The CDR3 nucleotides are TGTGCCAGCAGCGAACCGCAAGGAGGCCAGTCCTACGAGCAGTACTTC. Protein sequence: CASSEPQGGQSYEQYF.

This chain connects TRBV5-1 to TRBJ2-2, with D perhaps matching TRBD2 (6 bases). The CDR3 totals 14 residues. CDR1 and CDR2 from the germline V gene are SGHRS and YFSETQ. The V end lost 0 bases, the J end lost 7 bases, and 10 bases lay between the germline ends. In nucleotides, the CDR3 is TGCGCCAGCAGCTTGGCCTGGGGGGACGGGGAGCTGTTTTTT. Amino acids: CASSLAWGDGELFF.

This chain uses TRBV7-2 with TRBJ2-1; D might be TRBD2 (7 bases). From germline, CDR1 is SGHTA and CDR2 FQGNSA. The CDR3 extends over 13 amino acids. Deletions cut 7 bases from V and 9 bases from J, with 16 bases between. DNA for the CDR3: TGTGCCAGCACTGTAGGGGGGGCAAGTGAGCAGTTCTTC. Encoded protein: CASTVGGASEQFF.

This clone showed up just a few times. V is TRBV10-1 and J is TRBJ2-7, with D perhaps being TRBD1 or TRBD2 (5 bases each). The CDR3 runs 15 residues. The germline gives CDR1 WNHNN, CDR2 SYGVQD (reference sequence). The germline V and J ends were trimmed by 0 bases and 3 bases, with 12 bases remaining between them. The CDR3 sequence is CASSESGHGGYEQYF. CDR3 DNA: TGCGCCAGCAGTGAGTCCGGACATGGGGGCTACGAGCAGTACTTC.